This entry lists 13 T cell receptor beta chains sequenced from one sample in a study of low-dose radiotherapy and immunotherapy resistance in tumors. TRAV and TRBV primers primed cDNA for both TCRalpha and TCRbeta. TCR amplification involved roughly 21 PCR cycles with a constant-region primer and V-primer adapter. TCRdb passed the reads through MiXCR, listing each CDR3 protein once. The sample lists around 83,000 distinct CDR3 sequences; 15% to 20% were seen once. The time point is: before trial treatment. The sample in question was PBMCs, obtained before treatment. These receptor sequences come from a male donor with prostate cancer.

This clonotype was seen many times. The gene calls are TRBV5-4 and TRBJ2-3; D is undetermined. Germline CDR1 reads SGHNT; CDR2 reads YYREEE (reference sequence). The V and J ends lost 1 base and 6 bases respectively, with 9 bases between them. The CDR3 length is 13 residues. The CDR3 loop reads CASSLQLSDTQYF. The CDR3 DNA sequence: TGTGCCAGCAGCTTGCAGCTTTCGGATACGCAGTATTTT.

About this clonotype itself: This is likely an artifact of a read error, given a far larger clone one base away. CDR3 sequence reads: CASTPTSGGAYNEQYF. CDR3 sequence (DNA): TGTGCCAGCACCCCGACTAGCGGGGGGGCCTACAATGAGCAGTACTTC. The rearrangement links TRBV12-3 or TRBV12-4 to TRBJ2-7, with 14 bases identical to TRBD2. CDR3 length: 16 residues. Trimming removed 7 bases from V and 7 bases from J; junction bases left unmatched: 12.

In this sample, this clonotype turned up a few times. The chain links TRBV7-9 to TRBJ2-3; 11 bases map to TRBD2. Germline loops: CDR1 SEHNR, CDR2 FQNEAQ (reference sequence). V shed 5 bases, J shed 2 bases, and the junction held 15 bases outside the gene matches. CDR3 length: 19 amino acids. Written as DNA, the CDR3 is TGTGCCAGCAGCCCTTACGCGAAGACTAGCGGGGAGTTCACAGATACGCAGTATTTT. As protein: CASSPYAKTSGEFTDTQYF. Looking up the rest from reference TRBV7-9 and TRBJ2-3 gives the full variable domain: DTGVSQNPRHKITKRGQNVTFRCDPISEHNRLYWYRQTLGQGPEFLTYFQNEAQLEKSRLLSDRFSAERPKGSFSTLEIQRTEQGDSAMYLCASSPYAKTSGEFTDTQYFGPGTRLTVL.

This clonotype was found many times. The chain employs TRBV7-2 and TRBJ1-3; unclear D gene. Germline V gene sequence: CDR1 SGHTA, CDR2 FQGNSA. Trimming left V 6 bases short and J 4 bases short, with 16 bases between. CDR3 length: 15 residues. The CDR3 here is CASSFLRALGNTIYF. The CDR3 nucleotides read TGTGCCAGCAGTTTTCTCCGGGCGTTGGGAAACACCATATATTTT.

This chain links TRBV14 with TRBJ1-2, with D perhaps matching TRBD1 (5 bases). The CDR3 runs to 15 residues. Per germline, CDR1 SGHDN and CDR2 FVKESK. V was cut by 1 base and J by 0 bases, with 9 bases left in between. CDR3 in amino acids: CASSQAWGTNYGYTF. Written as DNA, the CDR3 is TGTGCCAGCAGCCAAGCTTGGGGGACTAACTATGGCTACACCTTC. The full variable domain, completed using reference TRBV14 and TRBJ1-2, is EAGVTQFPSHSVIEKGQTVTLRCDPISGHDNLYWYRRVMGKEIKFLLHFVKESKQDESGMPNNRFLAERTGGTYSTLKVQPAELEDSGVYFCASSQAWGTNYGYTFGSGTRLTVV.

This clonotype was seen repeatedly, ten times or more. V is TRBV6-4 and J is TRBJ2-3; either TRBD1 or TRBD2 may supply D (6 bases each). There are 13 residues in the CDR3. Germline V gives CDR1 MRHNA, CDR2 SNTAGT. Trimming cost V 4 bases and J 5 bases, with 10 bases left between them. The CDR3 protein is CASSVGGEDTQYF. In nucleotides, the CDR3 is TGTGCCAGCAGTGTGGGGGGCGAAGATACGCAGTATTTT.

In its sample, this clonotype was seen many times. The gene calls are TRBV12-3 or TRBV12-4 and TRBJ2-7, with D possibly being TRBD2 (5 bases). This CDR3 has 14 amino acids. V gave up 0 bases and J gave up 5 bases, with 11 bases separating them. This CDR3 reads CASSLARAGDEQYF. In nucleotides, the CDR3 is TGTGCCAGCAGTTTAGCACGGGCCGGGGACGAGCAGTACTTC.

This clonotype has at least ten counts. The J gene is TRBJ2-2, the V gene TRBV28; the D call may be TRBD1 or TRBD2 (5 bases each). The CDR3 has 17 amino acids. V gave up 6 bases and J gave up 6 bases, with 23 bases separating them. Germline V CDR1 and CDR2: MDHEN, SYDVKM. CDR3 DNA sequence: TGTGCCAGCAGCGATGCCGGGGCAGGGTCCCATCCCGGGGAGCTGTTTTTT. Protein product: CASSDAGAGSHPGELFF.

At least ten counts were recorded for this clonotype. The J gene is TRBJ2-5, the V gene TRBV20-1; 8 bases line up with TRBD2. From germline, CDR1 is DFQATT and CDR2 SNEGSKA (reference sequence). The CDR3 is 14 amino acids. Germline trimming cut 3 bases from V and 5 bases from J; bases unmatched to any gene: 8. CDR3: CSARDGGAQETQYF. CDR3 in DNA: TGCAGTGCTAGGGACGGGGGGGCACAGGAGACCCAGTACTTC.

At least ten counts were recorded for this clonotype. The rearrangement joins TRBV29-1 to TRBJ2-7; 7 nucleotides line up with TRBD2. Per germline, CDR1 SQVTM and CDR2 ANQGSEA. V trimming: 5 bases; J trimming: 0 bases; junction bases outside the gene matches: 1. The CDR3 covers 12 residues. The CDR3 DNA is TGCAGCGTTACTAGCGTCTCCTACGAGCAGTACTTC. Translation: CSVTSVSYEQYF.

This clonotype was seen at least ten times. In DNA, the CDR3 is TGTGCCAGCAGTTCGACTAGCTCAGAGACCCAGTACTTC. Its protein product is CASSSTSSETQYF. The V call is TRBV12-3 or TRBV12-4, the J call TRBJ2-5, with 7 bases lining up with TRBD2. The CDR3 is made up of 13 amino acids. Trimming at V came to 4 bases and at J to 4 bases, leaving 3 bases not matched to a gene.

About this clonotype itself: It differs at one base from a far larger clone, so likely a read error. V usage is TRBV6-6 and J usage is TRBJ1-3, with D hard to call. The CDR3 consists of 15 residues. The V gene's germline CDR1 is MNHNY and CDR2 SVGAGI (reference sequence). This CDR3 is CASSYSGRAGSTIYF. The CDR3 DNA is TGTGCCAGCAGTTACTCCGGAAGGGCTGGAAGCACCATATATTTT.

V and J are TRBV9 and TRBJ2-5; D might be TRBD1 (6 bases). This CDR3 region has 15 residues. Germline V gene lookup returns CDR1 SGDLS and CDR2 YYNGEE. The ends were cut back, 5 bases at V and 5 bases at J, with 19 bases in the middle. Written as DNA, the CDR3 is TGTGCCAGCAGTCGTGGACCAGGGGTGGGGGAGACCCAGTACTTC. Protein sequence: CASSRGPGVGETQYF.